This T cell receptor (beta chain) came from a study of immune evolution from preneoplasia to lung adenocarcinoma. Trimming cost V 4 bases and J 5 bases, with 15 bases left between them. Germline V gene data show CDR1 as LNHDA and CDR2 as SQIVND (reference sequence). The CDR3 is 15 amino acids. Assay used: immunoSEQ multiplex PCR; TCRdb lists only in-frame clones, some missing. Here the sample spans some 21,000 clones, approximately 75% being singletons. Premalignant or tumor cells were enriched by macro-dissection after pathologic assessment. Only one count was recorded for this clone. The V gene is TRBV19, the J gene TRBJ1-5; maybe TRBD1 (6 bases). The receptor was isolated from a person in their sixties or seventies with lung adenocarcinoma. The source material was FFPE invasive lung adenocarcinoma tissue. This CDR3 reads CASSKSQGTHQPQHF. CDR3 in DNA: TGTGCCAGTAGTAAGAGTCAGGGGACACATCAGCCCCAGCATTTT.